Given below is one T cell receptor beta chain in context. This clonotype was observed many times. This clone's antigen is unknown. No clone much larger than this one lies a single base away; base qualities are absent. The germline V gene gives CDR1 as SGHTA and CDR2 as FQGNSA. The CDR3 spans 15 residues, from the cysteine through the phenylalanine. Only the CDR3 portion is preserved as DNA: 45 bases, with reading frame beginning at the first base. V loses 4 bases at its end and J loses 5 bases; junction bases beyond the gene matches: 6. This record belongs to a study of T cell repertoires in cytomegalovirus infection (dated by TCRdb to about 2019). Describing the broader study: Donor HLA type was relevant to the analysis, because carriage of CMV infection together with the matching HLA type was indicated by public TCR beta signatures. The full study reports these points: The ex vivo response was dominated by HLA-C-restricted CMV-specific TCR beta clonotypes, which also provided the single most frequent clonotype in two of eight donors. Cumulative frequency of public TCR beta family members discriminated carriers of CMV infection plus the relevant HLA type in this cohort and an independent 352-donor cohort.

TCRdb records Illumina HiSeq 1500 as the sequencer. TCRdb reanalyzed the raw reads on its own, using fastp at Q25 for trimming and MiXCR for clone calling, and kept in-frame beta chains. Rows merge per CDR3 protein into single entries with the most common DNA and genes. The sample records about 200,000 distinct CDR3 sequences, about a tenth of which are singletons. The top ten hold about 5% of the sample. The TCR originated in a human donor in good health (CMV status not recorded). Some clones in this sample may be carry-over from other donors' samples. Input material: PBMCs. This receptor chain uses TRBV7-2 and TRBJ2-3; 10 junctional bases match TRBD2. The CDR3: CASSSTSGDGDTQYF. The DNA is TGTGCCAGCAGCTCCACTAGCGGGGATGGAGATACGCAGTATTTT. Outside the CDR3, residues come from the reference TRBV7-2 and TRBJ2-3 proteins, so the full variable domain is: GAGVSQSPSNKVTEKGKDVELRCDPISGHTALYWYRQSLGQGLEFLIYFQGNSAPDKSGLPSDRFSAERTGGSVSTLTIQRTQQEDSAVYLCASSSTSGDGDTQYFGPGTRLTVL.